This T cell receptor (beta chain) is drawn from a study of neurological immune-mediated disorders. This clonotype was seen ten or more times. Its specificity is not known. J was trimmed by 5 bases and V by 6 bases; bases with no gene match: 7. The CDR3 covers 15 residues. Synthesis of cDNA was carried out by template-switch 5'RACE. The reaction used 10-nucleotide random UMIs. TCRdb analysed the 5' RACE reads with MiXCR anew, one entry per CDR3 protein. The table includes more than 30,000 distinct CDR3 sequences, roughly 14% detected once. Time point indicated: technical triplicate 2. Study results and caveats: No sharing of CDR3 amino acid sequences was observed among expanded clones across subjects, suggesting private repertoires in all groups.

Sequencing input: CD4+ T cells from blood. This receptor was identified in a female donor with HTLV-1-associated myelopathy (HAM/TSP). V usage is TRBV12-3 or TRBV12-4 and J usage is TRBJ2-1; TRBD2 aligns across 10 bases. This CDR3 is CASSKLAGTNNEQFF. CDR3 in DNA: TGTGCCAGCAGCAAACTAGCGGGGACCAACAATGAGCAGTTCTTC.